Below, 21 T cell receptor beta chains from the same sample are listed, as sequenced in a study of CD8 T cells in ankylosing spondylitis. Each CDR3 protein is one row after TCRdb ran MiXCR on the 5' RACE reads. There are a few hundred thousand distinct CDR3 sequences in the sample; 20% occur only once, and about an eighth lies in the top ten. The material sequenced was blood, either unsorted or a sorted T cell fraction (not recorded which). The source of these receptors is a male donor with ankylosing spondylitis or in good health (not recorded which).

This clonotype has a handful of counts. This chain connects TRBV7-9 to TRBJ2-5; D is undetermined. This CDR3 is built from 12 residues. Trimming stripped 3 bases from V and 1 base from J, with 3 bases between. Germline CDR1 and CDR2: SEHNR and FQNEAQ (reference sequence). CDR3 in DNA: TGTGCCAGCAGCTTTTTCCAAGAGACCCAGTACTTC. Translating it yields CASSFFQETQYF.

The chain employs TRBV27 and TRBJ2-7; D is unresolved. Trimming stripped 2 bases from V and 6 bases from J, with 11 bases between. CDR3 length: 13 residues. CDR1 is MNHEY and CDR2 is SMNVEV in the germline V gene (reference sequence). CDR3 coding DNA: TGTGCCAGCAGTTTAGGGGTCCCCGGCGAGCAGTACTTC. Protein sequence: CASSLGVPGEQYF.

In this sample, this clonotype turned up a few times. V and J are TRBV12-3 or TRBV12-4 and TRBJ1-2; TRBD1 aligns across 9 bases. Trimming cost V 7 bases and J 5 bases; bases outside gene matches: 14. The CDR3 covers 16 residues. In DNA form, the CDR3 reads TGTGCCAGCACTTCCGGGGGGACAGGGATTTTGTATGGCTACACCTTC. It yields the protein CASTSGGTGILYGYTF.

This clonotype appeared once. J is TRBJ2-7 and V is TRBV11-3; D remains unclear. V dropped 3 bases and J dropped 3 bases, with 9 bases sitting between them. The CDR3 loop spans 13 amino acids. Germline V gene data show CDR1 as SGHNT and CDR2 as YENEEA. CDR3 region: CASSFGPIYEQYF. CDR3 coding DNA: TGTGCCAGCAGCTTCGGACCTATCTACGAGCAGTACTTC.

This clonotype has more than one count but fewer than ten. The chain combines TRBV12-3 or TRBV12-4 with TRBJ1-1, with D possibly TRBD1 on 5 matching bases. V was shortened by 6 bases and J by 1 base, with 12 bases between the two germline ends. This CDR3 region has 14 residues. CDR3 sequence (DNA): TGTGCCAGCAGCCCTGGAGGGGCGAACACTGAAGCTTTCTTT. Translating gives CASSPGGANTEAFF.

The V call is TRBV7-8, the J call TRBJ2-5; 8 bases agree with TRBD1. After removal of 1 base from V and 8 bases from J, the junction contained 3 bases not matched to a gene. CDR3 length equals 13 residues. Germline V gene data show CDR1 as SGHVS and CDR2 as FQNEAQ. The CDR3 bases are TGTGCCAGCAGCTTAGTTGGACAGGGAACCCAGTACTTC. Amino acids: CASSLVGQGTQYF.

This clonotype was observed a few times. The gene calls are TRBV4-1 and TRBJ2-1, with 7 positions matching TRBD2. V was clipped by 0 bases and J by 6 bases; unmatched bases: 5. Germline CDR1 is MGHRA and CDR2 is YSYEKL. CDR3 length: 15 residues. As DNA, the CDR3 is TGCGCCAGCAGCCAAGATCCCACTAGCGCCAATGAGCAGTTCTTC. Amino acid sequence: CASSQDPTSANEQFF.

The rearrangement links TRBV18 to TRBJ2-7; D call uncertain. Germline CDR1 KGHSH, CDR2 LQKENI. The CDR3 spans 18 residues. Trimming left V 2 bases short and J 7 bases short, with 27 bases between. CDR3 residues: CASSPRVGHMPGDSEQYF. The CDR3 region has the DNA TGTGCCAGCTCACCAAGGGTGGGTCATATGCCGGGCGACTCGGAGCAGTACTTC.

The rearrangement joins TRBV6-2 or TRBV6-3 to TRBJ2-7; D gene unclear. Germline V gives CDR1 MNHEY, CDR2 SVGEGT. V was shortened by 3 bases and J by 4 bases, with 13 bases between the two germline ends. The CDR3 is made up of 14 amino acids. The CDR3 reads CASSYKMERYEQYF. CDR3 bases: TGTGCCAGCAGTTATAAGATGGAGAGGTACGAGCAGTACTTC.

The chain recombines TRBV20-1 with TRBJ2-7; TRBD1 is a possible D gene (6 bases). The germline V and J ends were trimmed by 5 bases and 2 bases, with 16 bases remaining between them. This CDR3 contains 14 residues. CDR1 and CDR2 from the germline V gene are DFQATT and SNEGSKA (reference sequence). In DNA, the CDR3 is TGCAGTGCTGCCCCAGACAGGAGTACCTACGAGCAGTACTTC. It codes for CSAAPDRSTYEQYF.

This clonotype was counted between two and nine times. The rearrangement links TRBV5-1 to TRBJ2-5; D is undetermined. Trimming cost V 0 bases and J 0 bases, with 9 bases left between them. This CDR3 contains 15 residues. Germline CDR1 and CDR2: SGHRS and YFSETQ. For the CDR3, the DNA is TGCGCCAGCAGCTTGGGGGTGCAGAACCAAGAGACCCAGTACTTC. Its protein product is CASSLGVQNQETQYF.

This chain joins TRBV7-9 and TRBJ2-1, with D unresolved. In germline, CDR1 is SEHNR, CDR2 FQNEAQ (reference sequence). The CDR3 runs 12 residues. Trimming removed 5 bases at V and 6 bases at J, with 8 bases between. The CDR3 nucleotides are TGTGCCAGCAGCCTCCTCAGCAATGAGCAGTTCTTC. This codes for CASSLLSNEQFF.

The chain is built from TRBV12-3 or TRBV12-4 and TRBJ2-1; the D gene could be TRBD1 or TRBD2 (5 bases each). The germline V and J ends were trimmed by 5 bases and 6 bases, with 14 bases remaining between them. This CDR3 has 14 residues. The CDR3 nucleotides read TGTGCCAGCAGTCCCGACAGTGGACTCAATGAGCAGTTCTTC. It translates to CASSPDSGLNEQFF.

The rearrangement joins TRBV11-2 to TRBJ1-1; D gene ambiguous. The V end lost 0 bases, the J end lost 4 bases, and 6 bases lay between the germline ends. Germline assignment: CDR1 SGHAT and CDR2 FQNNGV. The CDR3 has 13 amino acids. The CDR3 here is CASSLDPSTEAFF. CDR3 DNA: TGTGCCAGCAGCTTAGACCCCAGCACTGAAGCTTTCTTT.

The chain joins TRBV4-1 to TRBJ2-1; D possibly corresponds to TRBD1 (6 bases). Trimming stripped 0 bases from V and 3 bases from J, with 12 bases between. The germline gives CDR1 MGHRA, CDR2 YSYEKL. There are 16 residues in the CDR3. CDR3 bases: TGCGCCAGCAGCCAAGAGGACAGAGACTACTACAATGAGCAGTTCTTC. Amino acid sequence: CASSQEDRDYYNEQFF.

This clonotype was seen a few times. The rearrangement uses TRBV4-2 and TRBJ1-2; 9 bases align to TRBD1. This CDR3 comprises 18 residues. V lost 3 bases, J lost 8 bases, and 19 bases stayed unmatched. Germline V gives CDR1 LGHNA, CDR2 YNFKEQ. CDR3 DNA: TGTGCCAGCAGCCACCCCCCGGGACAGGGAGGGTTGTCGAAAGGCTACACCTTC. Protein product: CASSHPPGQGGLSKGYTF.

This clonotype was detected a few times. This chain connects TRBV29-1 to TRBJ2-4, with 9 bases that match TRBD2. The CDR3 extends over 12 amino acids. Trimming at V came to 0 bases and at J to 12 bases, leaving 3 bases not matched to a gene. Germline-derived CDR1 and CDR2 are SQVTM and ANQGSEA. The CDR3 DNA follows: TGCAGCGTTGAAGAGACTAGCGGATCTCAGTACTTC. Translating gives CSVEETSGSQYF.

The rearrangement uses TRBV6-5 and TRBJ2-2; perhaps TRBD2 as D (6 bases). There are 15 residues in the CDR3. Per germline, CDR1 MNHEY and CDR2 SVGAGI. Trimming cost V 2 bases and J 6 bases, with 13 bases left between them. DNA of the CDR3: TGTGCCAGCAGTTACCCCGGGACTGTTCCCGGGGAGCTGTTTTTT. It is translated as CASSYPGTVPGELFF.

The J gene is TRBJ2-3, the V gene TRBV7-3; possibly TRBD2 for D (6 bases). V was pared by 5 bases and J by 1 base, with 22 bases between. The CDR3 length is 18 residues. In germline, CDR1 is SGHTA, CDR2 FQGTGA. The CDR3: CASSICSGSLRGTDTQYF. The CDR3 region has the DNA TGTGCCAGCAGCATCTGTAGCGGTTCCCTAAGGGGCACAGATACGCAGTATTTT.

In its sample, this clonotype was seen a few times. For the CDR3, the DNA is TGTGCCATCAGTGAAGAGAGCTCCTACAATGAGCAGTTCTTC. Translating gives CAISEESSYNEQFF. The chain employs TRBV10-3 and TRBJ2-1; no reliable D call. The V and J ends lost 3 bases and 0 bases respectively, with 6 bases between them. In germline, CDR1 is ENHRY, CDR2 SYGVKD. This CDR3 contains 14 residues.

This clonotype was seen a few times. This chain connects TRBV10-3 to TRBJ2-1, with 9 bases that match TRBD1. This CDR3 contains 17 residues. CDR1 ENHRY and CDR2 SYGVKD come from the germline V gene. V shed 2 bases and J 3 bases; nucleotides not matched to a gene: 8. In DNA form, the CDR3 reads TGTGCCATCAGTGAGCACAACTGGGACAGGGTCTACAATGAGCAGTTCTTC. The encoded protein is CAISEHNWDRVYNEQFF.